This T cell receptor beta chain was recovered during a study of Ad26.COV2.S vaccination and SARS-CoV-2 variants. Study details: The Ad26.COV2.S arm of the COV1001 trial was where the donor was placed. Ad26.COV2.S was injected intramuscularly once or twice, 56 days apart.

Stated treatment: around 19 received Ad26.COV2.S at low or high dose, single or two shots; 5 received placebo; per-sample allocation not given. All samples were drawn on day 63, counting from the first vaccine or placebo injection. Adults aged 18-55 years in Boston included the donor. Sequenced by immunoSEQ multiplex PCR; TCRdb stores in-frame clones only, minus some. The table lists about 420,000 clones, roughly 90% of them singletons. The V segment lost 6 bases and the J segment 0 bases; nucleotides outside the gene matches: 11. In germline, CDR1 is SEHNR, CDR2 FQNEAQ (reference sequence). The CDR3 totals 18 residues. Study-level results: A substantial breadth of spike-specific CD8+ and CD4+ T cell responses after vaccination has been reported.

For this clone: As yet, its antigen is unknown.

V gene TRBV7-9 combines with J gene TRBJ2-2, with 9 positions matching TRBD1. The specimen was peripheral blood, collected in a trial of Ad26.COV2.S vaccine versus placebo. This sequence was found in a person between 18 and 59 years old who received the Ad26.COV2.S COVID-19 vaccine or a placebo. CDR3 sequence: CASRPRQGGTANTGELFF. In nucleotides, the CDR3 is TGTGCCAGCAGGCCTAGACAGGGGGGAACCGCGAACACCGGGGAGCTGTTTTTT.